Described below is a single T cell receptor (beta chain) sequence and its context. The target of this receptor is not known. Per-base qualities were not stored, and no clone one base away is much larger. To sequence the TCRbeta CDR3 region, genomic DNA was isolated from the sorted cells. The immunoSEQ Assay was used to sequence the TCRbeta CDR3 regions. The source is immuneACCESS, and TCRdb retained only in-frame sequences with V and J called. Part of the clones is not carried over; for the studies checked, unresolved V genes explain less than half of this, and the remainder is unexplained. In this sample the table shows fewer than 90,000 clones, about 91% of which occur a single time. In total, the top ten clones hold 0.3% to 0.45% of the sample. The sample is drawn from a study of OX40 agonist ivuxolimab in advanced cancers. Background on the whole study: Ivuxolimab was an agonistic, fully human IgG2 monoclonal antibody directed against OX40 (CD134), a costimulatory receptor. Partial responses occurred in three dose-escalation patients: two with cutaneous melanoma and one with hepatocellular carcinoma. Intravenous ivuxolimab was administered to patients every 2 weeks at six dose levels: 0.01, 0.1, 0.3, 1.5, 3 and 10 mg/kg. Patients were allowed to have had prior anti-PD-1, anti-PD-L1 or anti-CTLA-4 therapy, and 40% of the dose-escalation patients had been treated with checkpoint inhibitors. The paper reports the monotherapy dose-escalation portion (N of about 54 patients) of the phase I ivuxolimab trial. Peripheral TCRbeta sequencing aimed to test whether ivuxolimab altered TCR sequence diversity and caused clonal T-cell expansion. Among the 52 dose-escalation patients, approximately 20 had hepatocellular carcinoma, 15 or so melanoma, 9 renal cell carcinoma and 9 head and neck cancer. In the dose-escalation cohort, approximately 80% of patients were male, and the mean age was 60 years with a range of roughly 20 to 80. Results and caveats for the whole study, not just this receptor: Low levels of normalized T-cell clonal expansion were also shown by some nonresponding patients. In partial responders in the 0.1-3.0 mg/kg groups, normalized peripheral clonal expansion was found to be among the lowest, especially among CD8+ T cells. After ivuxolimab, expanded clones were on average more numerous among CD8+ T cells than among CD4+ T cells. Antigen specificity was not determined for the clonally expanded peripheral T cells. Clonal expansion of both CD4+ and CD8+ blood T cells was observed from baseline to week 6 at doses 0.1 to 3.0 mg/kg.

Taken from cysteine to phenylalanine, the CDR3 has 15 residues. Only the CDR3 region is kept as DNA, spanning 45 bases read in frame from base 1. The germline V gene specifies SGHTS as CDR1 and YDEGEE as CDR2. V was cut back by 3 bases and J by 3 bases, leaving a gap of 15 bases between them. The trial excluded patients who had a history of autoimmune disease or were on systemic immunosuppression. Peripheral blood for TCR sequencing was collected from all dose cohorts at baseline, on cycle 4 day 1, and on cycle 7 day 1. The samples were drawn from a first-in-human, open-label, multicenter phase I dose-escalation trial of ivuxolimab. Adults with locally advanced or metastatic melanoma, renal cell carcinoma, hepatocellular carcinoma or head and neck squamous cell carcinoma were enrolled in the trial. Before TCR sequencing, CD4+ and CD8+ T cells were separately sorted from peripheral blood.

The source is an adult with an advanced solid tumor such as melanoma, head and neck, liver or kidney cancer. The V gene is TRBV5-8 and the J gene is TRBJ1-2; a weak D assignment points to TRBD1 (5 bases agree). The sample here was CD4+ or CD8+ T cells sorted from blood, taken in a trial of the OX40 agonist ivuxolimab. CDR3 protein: CASSSGRGWYYGYTF. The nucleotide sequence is TGTGCCAGCAGCTCCGGGCGGGGGTGGTACTATGGCTACACCTTC.